This is a list of T cell receptor beta chains from one sample in a study of CD8+ T cells in alopecia areata. Sequencing used immunoSEQ multiplex PCR; TCRdb keeps in-frame clones, though not all of them. The sample holds 150,000 to 200,000 clones, about 65% seen once. The sample in question was CD4+ T cells sorted from blood, obtained around week 50, from a patient treated with tofacitinib. Receptors originate from a human donor with alopecia areata. The CDR3 runs from the conserved cysteine through the conserved F or W. Each record gives: CDR3 length, J gene, V gene, CDR3 protein.

length: 11; J: TRBJ2-3; V: TRBV30; CDR3: CAWSTGRTQYF
length: 14; J: TRBJ1-6; V: TRBV7-2; CDR3: CASSFSSANSPLHF
length: 14; J: TRBJ1-2; V: TRBV27; CDR3: CASTRKAGSYGYTF
length: 14; J: TRBJ1-5; V: TRBV2; CDR3: CASSVEGSYQPQHF
length: 13; J: TRBJ1-5; V: TRBV30; CDR3: CAWSSSLTLPQHF
length: 17; J: TRBJ2-7; V: TRBV12-5; CDR3: CASGSVGATDTSYEQYF
length: 13; J: TRBJ2-7; V: TRBV29-1; CDR3: CSARGTGIDEQYF
length: 14; J: TRBJ2-1; V: TRBV29-1; CDR3: CSVVNRESYNEQFF
length: 12; J: TRBJ2-2; V: TRBV30; CDR3: CAWSEVFGELFF
length: 13; J: TRBJ1-2; V: TRBV30; CDR3: CAWSDRGLGGYTF